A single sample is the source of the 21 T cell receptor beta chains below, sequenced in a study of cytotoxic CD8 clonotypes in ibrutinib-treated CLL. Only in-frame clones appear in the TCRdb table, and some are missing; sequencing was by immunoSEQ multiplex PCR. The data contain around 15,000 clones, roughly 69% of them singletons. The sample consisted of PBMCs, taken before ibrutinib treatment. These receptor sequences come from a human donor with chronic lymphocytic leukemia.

CDR3 residues: CASRGIGILNQPQHF. In DNA form, the CDR3 reads TGTGCCAGCAGGGGGATTGGGATTCTCAATCAGCCCCAGCATTTT. This chain connects TRBV6-1 to TRBJ1-5; D remains ambiguous. The ends were cut back, 6 bases at V and 3 bases at J, with 15 bases in the middle. Looked up from germline, CDR1 is MNHNS and CDR2 is SASEGT. The CDR3 is made up of 15 amino acids.

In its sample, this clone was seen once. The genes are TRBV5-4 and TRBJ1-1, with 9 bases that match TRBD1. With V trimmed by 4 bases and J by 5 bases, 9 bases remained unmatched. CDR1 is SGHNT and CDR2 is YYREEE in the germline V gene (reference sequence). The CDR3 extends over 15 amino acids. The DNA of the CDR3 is TGTGCCAGCAGCCAGCAGGGACAGGGTTGGACTGAAGCTTTCTTT. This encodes CASSQQGQGWTEAFF.

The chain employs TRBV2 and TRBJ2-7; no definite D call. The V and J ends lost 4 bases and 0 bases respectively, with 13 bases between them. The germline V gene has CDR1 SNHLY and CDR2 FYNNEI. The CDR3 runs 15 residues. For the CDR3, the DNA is TGTGCCAGCAGTGTCGCCCGTTTGGGCTCCTACGAGCAGTACTTC. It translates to CASSVARLGSYEQYF.

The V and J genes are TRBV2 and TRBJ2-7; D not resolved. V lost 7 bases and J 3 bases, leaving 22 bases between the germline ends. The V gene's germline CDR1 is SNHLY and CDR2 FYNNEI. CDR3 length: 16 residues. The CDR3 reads CASKEPFAPINYEQYV. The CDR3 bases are TGTGCCAGCAAAGAGCCGTTCGCTCCAATAAACTACGAGCAGTACGTC.

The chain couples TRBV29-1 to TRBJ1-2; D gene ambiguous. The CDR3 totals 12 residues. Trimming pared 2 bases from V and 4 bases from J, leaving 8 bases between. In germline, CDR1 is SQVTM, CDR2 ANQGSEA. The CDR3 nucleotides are TGCAGCGTTGAAACCCGAAGCTATGGCTACACCTTC. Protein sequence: CSVETRSYGYTF. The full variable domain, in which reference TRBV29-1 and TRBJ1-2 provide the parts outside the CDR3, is SAVISQKPSRDICQRGTSLTIQCQVDSQVTMMFWYRQQPGQSLTLIATANQGSEATYESGFVIDKFPISRPNLTFSTLTVSNMSPEDSSIYLCSVETRSYGYTFGSGTRLTVV.

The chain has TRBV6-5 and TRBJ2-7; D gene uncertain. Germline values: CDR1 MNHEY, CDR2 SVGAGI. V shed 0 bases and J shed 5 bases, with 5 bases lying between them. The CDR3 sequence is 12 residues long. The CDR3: CASSYSLNEQYF. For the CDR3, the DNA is TGTGCCAGCAGTTACTCCCTGAACGAGCAGTACTTC.

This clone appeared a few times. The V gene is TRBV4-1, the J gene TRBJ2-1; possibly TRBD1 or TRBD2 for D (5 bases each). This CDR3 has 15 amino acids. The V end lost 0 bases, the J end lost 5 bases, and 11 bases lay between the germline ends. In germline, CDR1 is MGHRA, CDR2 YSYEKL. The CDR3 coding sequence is TGCGCCAGCAGCCAAGATGGGGACCGACACAATGAGCAGTTCTTC. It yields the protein CASSQDGDRHNEQFF.

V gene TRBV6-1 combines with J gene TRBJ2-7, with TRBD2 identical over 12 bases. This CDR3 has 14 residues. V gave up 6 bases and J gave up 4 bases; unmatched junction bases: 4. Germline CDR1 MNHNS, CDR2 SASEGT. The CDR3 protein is CASSTGLAGYEQYV. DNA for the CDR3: TGTGCCAGCAGCACGGGACTAGCGGGTTACGAGCAGTACGTC.

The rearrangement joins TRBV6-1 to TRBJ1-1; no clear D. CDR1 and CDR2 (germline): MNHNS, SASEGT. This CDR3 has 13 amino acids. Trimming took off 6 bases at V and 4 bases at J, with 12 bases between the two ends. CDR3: CASSSLEGTEAFF. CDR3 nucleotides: TGTGCCAGCAGCTCCCTCGAGGGCACTGAAGCTTTCTTT.

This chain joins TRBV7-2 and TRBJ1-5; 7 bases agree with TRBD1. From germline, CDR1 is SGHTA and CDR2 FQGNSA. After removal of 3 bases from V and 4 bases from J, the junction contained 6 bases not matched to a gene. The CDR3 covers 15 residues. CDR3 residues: CASSLEGAGNQPQHF. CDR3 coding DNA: TGTGCCAGCAGCTTGGAGGGGGCAGGGAATCAGCCCCAGCATTTT.

The chain's CDR3 is CASRQGFEQFF. As DNA, the CDR3 is TGTGCCAGCAGACAGGGGTTTGAGCAGTTCTTC. V gene TRBV28 combines with J gene TRBJ2-1; 7 bases match TRBD1. With 6 bases clipped from V and 9 bases from J, the junction kept 2 bases outside the gene matches. The CDR3 is made up of 11 amino acids. Germline CDR1 is MDHEN and CDR2 is SYDVKM.

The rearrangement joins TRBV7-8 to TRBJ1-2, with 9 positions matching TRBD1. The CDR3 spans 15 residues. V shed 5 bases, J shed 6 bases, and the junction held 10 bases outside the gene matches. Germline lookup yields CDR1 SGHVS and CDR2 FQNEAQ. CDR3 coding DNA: TGTGCCAGCAGCCCGTGGGGGACAGGGAACGATGGCTACACCTTC. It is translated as CASSPWGTGNDGYTF. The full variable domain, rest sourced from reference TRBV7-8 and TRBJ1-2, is GAGVSQSPRYKVAKRGQDVALRCDPISGHVSLFWYQQALGQGPEFLTYFQNEAQLDKSGLPSDRFFAERPEGSVSTLKIQRTQQEDSAVYLCASSPWGTGNDGYTFGSGTRLTVV.

DNA of the CDR3: TGTGCCAGCAGCCGATCCTCATGGGAGCAGTACTTC. It encodes CASSRSSWEQYF. The J gene is TRBJ2-7, the V gene TRBV6-1; D gene unclear. From germline, CDR1 is MNHNS and CDR2 SASEGT. V was clipped by 6 bases and J by 7 bases, with 13 bases between them. CDR3 size: 12 residues.

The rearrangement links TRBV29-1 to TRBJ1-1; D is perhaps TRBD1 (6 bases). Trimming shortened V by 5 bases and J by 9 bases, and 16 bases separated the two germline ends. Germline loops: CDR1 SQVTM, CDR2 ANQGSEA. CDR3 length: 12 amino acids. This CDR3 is CSVSGQYSKAFF. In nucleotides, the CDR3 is TGCAGCGTTTCCGGACAGTACTCGAAAGCTTTCTTT.

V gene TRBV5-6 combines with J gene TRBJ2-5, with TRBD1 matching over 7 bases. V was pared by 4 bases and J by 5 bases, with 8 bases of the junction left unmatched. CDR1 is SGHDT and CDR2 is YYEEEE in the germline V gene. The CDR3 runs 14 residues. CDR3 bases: TGTGCCAGCAGCGAGGGAGACAGGGTTGAGACCCAGTACTTC. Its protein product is CASSEGDRVETQYF.

The CDR3 DNA reads TGTGCCAGCGGATACGCAGGGGCTTCAGGCGGCTACACCTTC. This gives the protein CASGYAGASGGYTF. This chain joins TRBV6-5 and TRBJ1-2; TRBD1 might be the D (6 bases). CDR3 size: 14 residues. Germline CDR1 reads MNHEY; CDR2 reads SVGAGI. Trimming shortened V by 8 bases and J by 8 bases, and 21 bases separated the two germline ends.

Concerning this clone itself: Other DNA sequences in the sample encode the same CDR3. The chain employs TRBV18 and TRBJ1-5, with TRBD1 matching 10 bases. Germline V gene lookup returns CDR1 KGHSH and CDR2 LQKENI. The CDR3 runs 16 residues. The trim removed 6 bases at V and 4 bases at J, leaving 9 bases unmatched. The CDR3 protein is CASSHSPDRGNQPQHF. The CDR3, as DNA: TGTGCCAGCTCTCACTCCCCGGACAGGGGGAATCAGCCCCAGCATTTT.

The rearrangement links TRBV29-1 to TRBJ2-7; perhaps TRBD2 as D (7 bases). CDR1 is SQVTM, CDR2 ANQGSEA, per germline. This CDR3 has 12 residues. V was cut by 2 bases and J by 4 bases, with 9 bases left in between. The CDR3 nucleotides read TGCAGCGTTGAAAGGGGGGGGTACGAGCAGTACTTC. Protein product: CSVERGGYEQYF.

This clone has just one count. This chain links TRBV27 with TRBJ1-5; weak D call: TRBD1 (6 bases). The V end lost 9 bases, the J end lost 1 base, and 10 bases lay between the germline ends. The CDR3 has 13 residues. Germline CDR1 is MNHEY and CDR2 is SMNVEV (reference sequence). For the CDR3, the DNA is TGTGCCAGGCGACAGGTCAGCAATCAGCCCCAGCATTTT. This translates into CARRQVSNQPQHF.

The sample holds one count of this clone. The chain's CDR3 is CASSASLGLPGTDTQYF. The CDR3 DNA sequence: TGTGCCAGCAGTGCGTCTCTAGGCCTTCCGGGCACAGATACGCAGTATTTT. The genes are TRBV2 and TRBJ2-3; unclear D gene. This CDR3 region has 17 residues. V was pared by 4 bases and J by 1 base, with 18 bases between. CDR1 is SNHLY and CDR2 is FYNNEI in the germline V gene.

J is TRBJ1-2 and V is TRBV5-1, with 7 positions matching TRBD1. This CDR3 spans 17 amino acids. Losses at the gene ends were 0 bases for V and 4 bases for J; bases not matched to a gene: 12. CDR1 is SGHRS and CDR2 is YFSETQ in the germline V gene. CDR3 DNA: TGCGCCAGCAGCTTGGTCCAACCCAGTGGGACAGCCTATGGCTACACCTTC. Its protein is CASSLVQPSGTAYGYTF.